This T cell receptor beta chain was recovered during a study of T-cell memory formation after mild COVID-19. Study context: TCR clustering was largely donor specific.

TCRdb independently ran MiXCR on the 5' RACE reads; one entry per CDR3 protein. The sample includes 170,000 or so distinct CDR3 sequences, about a fifth of them seen just once. Trimming took 5 bases from V and 4 from J, leaving 12 bases between them. The CDR3 is 13 residues long. The sample consisted of PBMCs or a T cell subset sorted from them (not recorded which). V and J are TRBV12-3 or TRBV12-4 and TRBJ2-7; D is ambiguous. This TCR was recovered from an adult woman who had mild COVID-19 (a few samples of this study predate the infection). Cell type and time point are not known. The CDR3 bases are TGTGCCAGCAGTAGGGCTACCGGTTACGAGCAGTACTTC. This translates into CASSRATGYEQYF.